Listed below are T cell receptor beta chains from one sample, sequenced in a study of identical twins. From the 5' RACE reads, TCRdb called clonotypes with MiXCR, one entry per CDR3 protein. The sample yields around 490,000 distinct CDR3 sequences, more than 13% seen once. These data also formed part of another study, on yellow fever vaccine responses in identical twins.

What was sequenced was CD4+ T cells sorted from blood. Every receptor here comes from a woman aged 18-29 years in good health. Each CDR3 is given with its conserved first and last residue. A D gene is named only where the DNA matches it firmly. Not all rows give a size; the values are once, few, many and, for expanded clones, a class.

CASSLVSGGANEQFF	TGTGCCAGCAGTTTAGTTAGCGGGGGGGCCAATGAGCAGTTCTTC	few	TRBV12-3/TRBV12-4	TRBD2	TRBJ2-1
CASSQDNPRGRGTDTQYF	TGTGCCAGCAGCCAAGATAACCCCAGGGGGAGGGGAACAGATACGCAGTATTTT	.	TRBV14	.	TRBJ2-3
CASRADRGWSGANVLTF	TGTGCCAGCAGGGCCGACAGGGGGTGGTCTGGGGCCAACGTCCTGACTTTC	.	TRBV6-2/TRBV6-3	TRBD1	TRBJ2-6
CAADRQPTDDGELFF	TGTGCCGCTGACAGACAACCTACTGATGACGGGGAGCTGTTTTTT	few	TRBV11-1	.	TRBJ2-2
CASSVEGANTGELFF	TGTGCCAGCAGCGTAGAAGGGGCTAACACCGGGGAGCTGTTTTTT	many	TRBV9	.	TRBJ2-2
CASLGPVIGKIAKNIQYF	TGTGCCAGTCTGGGTCCGGTCATAGGGAAAATAGCCAAAAACATTCAGTACTTC	many	TRBV28	.	TRBJ2-4
CASSQDTSGNMLTQYF	TGCGCCAGCAGCCAAGATACTAGCGGGAATATGCTTACCCAGTACTTC	few	TRBV4-1	TRBD2	TRBJ2-5
CASTQGGSYNEQFF	TGTGCCAGCACCCAGGGGGGTTCCTACAATGAGCAGTTCTTC	many	TRBV27	.	TRBJ2-1
CAISQTGTAKGEQYF	TGTGCCATCAGTCAAACCGGGACAGCGAAGGGCGAGCAGTACTTC	few	TRBV10-3	TRBD1	TRBJ2-7
CASSSTGTKNRNEQFF	TGTGCCAGCAGCAGTACCGGGACAAAAAATCGGAATGAGCAGTTCTTC	many	TRBV7-9	.	TRBJ2-1
CSARALGDLIYEQYF	TGCAGTGCTAGGGCCTTGGGAGACCTGATCTACGAGCAGTACTTC	.	TRBV20-1	.	TRBJ2-7
CASNLGDVASTQYF	TGTGCCAGCAACTTAGGGGATGTGGCGAGTACGCAGTATTTT	few	TRBV28	.	TRBJ2-3
CSASTRSTTGSETQYF	TGCAGTGCTAGCACGAGGAGCACTACGGGTTCAGAGACCCAGTACTTC	.	TRBV20-1	.	TRBJ2-5
CASSSTSSEQFF	TGTGCCAGCAGCTCCACTAGCAGTGAGCAGTTCTTC	.	TRBV7-9	.	TRBJ2-1
CASSLTRQGAGGETQYF	TGTGCCAGCAGCCTAACCCGACAGGGGGCCGGCGGAGAGACCCAGTACTTC	.	TRBV7-9	TRBD1	TRBJ2-5
CASSLGRSAYEQYF	TGTGCCAGCAGCTTGGGTAGGTCCGCCTACGAGCAGTACTTC	few	TRBV5-5	.	TRBJ2-7
CASSKGAGGETQYF	TGTGCCAGCAGCAAGGGAGCTGGGGGGGAGACCCAGTACTTC	.	TRBV12-3/TRBV12-4	.	TRBJ2-5
CASSRGLAGGRETQYF	TGTGCCAGCAGCCGGGGACTAGCGGGAGGCCGGGAGACCCAGTACTTC	.	TRBV7-2	TRBD2	TRBJ2-5
CASIRRRQFF	TGTGCCAGCATCCGAAGGAGGCAGTTCTTC	.	TRBV2	.	TRBJ2-1
CASSLSASRERDTQYF	TGTGCCAGCAGCCTCTCAGCATCGCGGGAGAGAGATACGCAGTATTTT	.	TRBV5-4	TRBD2	TRBJ2-3
CASSQVAGYNEQFF	TGTGCCAGCAGCCAAGTAGCGGGATACAATGAGCAGTTCTTC	.	TRBV3-1	TRBD2	TRBJ2-1
CAISESPVIGNSPLHF	TGTGCCATCAGTGAGTCGCCGGTAATCGGAAATTCACCCCTCCACTTT	.	TRBV10-3	.	TRBJ1-6
CASSDIPGTGTDTQYF	TGTGCCAGCAGCGACATACCTGGGACAGGCACAGATACGCAGTATTTT	.	TRBV7-2	TRBD1	TRBJ2-3
CASTSGTYNEQFF	TGTGCCAGCACCTCCGGGACCTACAATGAGCAGTTCTTC	.	TRBV5-6	.	TRBJ2-1
CASSYVREKLFF	TGTGCCAGCAGTTACGTACGGGAAAAACTGTTTTTT	.	TRBV6-6	.	TRBJ1-4
CASSRTLGTQYF	TGTGCCAGCAGCCGCACTTTAGGGACCCAGTACTTC	many	TRBV7-2	.	TRBJ2-5
CASTPWDSVYEQYF	TGTGCCAGCACCCCGTGGGACAGCGTCTACGAGCAGTACTTC	few	TRBV5-6	TRBD1	TRBJ2-7
CASTRGGGHIQYF	TGTGCCAGCACCCGAGGGGGGGGCCACATTCAGTACTTC	few	TRBV28	.	TRBJ2-4
CASSFSEYEQFF	TGTGCCAGCAGTTTCTCCGAGTATGAGCAGTTCTTC	many	TRBV12-3/TRBV12-4	.	TRBJ2-1
CASSLRTSGRLGYEQYF	TGTGCCAGCAGCCTGCGGACTAGCGGGAGATTGGGCTACGAGCAGTACTTC	.	TRBV27	TRBD2	TRBJ2-7
CAWSAGQARNNEQFF	TGTGCCTGGAGTGCGGGGCAAGCACGGAACAATGAGCAGTTCTTC	few	TRBV30	.	TRBJ2-1